This passage covers 14 T cell receptor beta chains from one sample sequenced in a study of regulatory T cells in long-lasting Graves disease. Combining iRepertoire HTBI primers with Arm-PCR of CDR3 regions, the authors built TCR beta libraries. One entry per CDR3 protein results from TCRdb running MiXCR on the multiplex PCR reads. The table lists hundreds of thousands of distinct CDR3 sequences, 15% to 20% of them singletons. Stated time point: newly diagnosed GD, antithyroid drugs for less than 3 months. Following extraction of RNA from PBMCs, that RNA was used to make the TCR library. The sample was also linked to a second study, of T cells in Graves' hyperthyroidism and ophthalmopathy.

The sample consisted of peripheral blood mononuclear cells (PBMCs), taken at new diagnosis, from a patient treated with antithyroid drugs. The receptors derive from a man aged 35 to 55 with Graves disease.

This rearrangement joins TRBV4-2 to TRBJ1-3; D perhaps matches TRBD1 (5 bases). This CDR3 spans 13 amino acids. Germline V gives CDR1 LGHNA, CDR2 YNFKEQ. Trimming left V 4 bases short and J 4 bases short, with 8 bases between. CDR3 amino acids: CASSRRQGNTIYF. The CDR3 nucleotides are TGTGCCAGCAGCCGCAGACAGGGAAACACCATATATTTT.

For this clonotype: This may stem from a read error, because a much larger clone lies one nucleotide away. The chain links TRBV12-3 or TRBV12-4 to TRBJ1-2, with D hard to call. This CDR3 contains 15 residues. CDR3 coding DNA: TGTGCCAACAGTTTGAGGATGGGAAGTTGGTATGGCTACACCTTC. It specifies CANSLRMGSWYGYTF.

This clonotype was detected many times. CDR3 nucleotide sequence: TGCAGTGCTAGAACACTAGCGGGCAGAAATGAGCAGTTCTTC. It codes for CSARTLAGRNEQFF. The V and J genes are TRBV20-1 and TRBJ2-1, with 9 bases lining up with TRBD2. Germline V gene sequence: CDR1 DFQATT, CDR2 SNEGSKA (reference sequence). V shed 2 bases, J shed 7 bases, and the junction held 6 bases outside the gene matches. CDR3 size: 14 residues.

The chain joins TRBV5-4 to TRBJ2-5; D remains unclear. This CDR3 region has 11 residues. With 6 bases removed from V and 5 bases from J, the gap between germline ends came to 8 bases. Germline V gene sequence: CDR1 SGHNT, CDR2 YYREEE (reference sequence). In DNA form, the CDR3 reads TGTGCCAGCAAGGTCTCCGAGACCCAGTACTTC. This codes for CASKVSETQYF.

This clonotype was seen many times. The genes are TRBV7-9 and TRBJ2-3; no clear D gene. From germline, CDR1 is SEHNR and CDR2 FQNEAQ (reference sequence). This CDR3 is 10 amino acids long. V was cut by 10 bases and J by 2 bases, with 4 bases left in between. CDR3 sequence reads: CATVTDTQYF. CDR3 bases: TGTGCCACAGTCACAGATACGCAGTATTTT.

This clonotype was seen ten or more times. This rearrangement joins TRBV28 to TRBJ2-1; TRBD2 matches at 7 bases. This CDR3 spans 16 amino acids. The J segment lost 0 bases and the V segment lost 2 bases, leaving 4 bases of the junction unmatched. Germline loops: CDR1 MDHEN, CDR2 SYDVKM. The CDR3 spells CASSLGGGGSYNEQFF. In DNA form, the CDR3 reads TGTGCCAGCAGTTTAGGGGGGGGTGGCTCCTACAATGAGCAGTTCTTC.

V gene TRBV11-2 combines with J gene TRBJ2-6, with 7 bases that match TRBD1. The CDR3 runs to 20 residues. With 5 bases clipped from V and 0 bases from J, the junction kept 16 bases outside the gene matches. CDR1 and CDR2 from the germline V gene are SGHAT and FQNNGV. In nucleotides, the CDR3 is TGTGCCAGCAGCACGATGAAGCGACAGGGTATTCGCTCTGGGGCCAACGTCCTGACTTTC. It codes for CASSTMKRQGIRSGANVLTF.

Only one count was recorded for this clonotype. A single base separates this from a much larger clone, so it may be a read error. The genes are TRBV5-8 and TRBJ2-7; TRBD2 matches at 14 bases. V dropped 2 bases and J dropped 5; count of bases not matched to a gene: 6. Germline CDR1 and CDR2: SGHTS and YDEGEE. The CDR3 covers 16 residues. The CDR3 DNA sequence: TGTGCCAGCAGCTTTTCGGGACTAGCGGGGGACAACGAGCAGTACTTC. Encoded protein: CASSFSGLAGDNEQYF.

This clonotype has just one count. This probably arose from a read error, given a far larger clone one base away. The genes are TRBV14 and TRBJ2-1; D may be TRBD1 (6 bases). This CDR3 spans 13 amino acids. From germline, CDR1 is SGHDN and CDR2 FVKESK. The CDR3 here is CASSRTVDNGQFF. The CDR3 DNA sequence: TGTGCCAGCAGCCGGACAGTCGACAATGGGCAGTTCTTC.

This clonotype occurred many times. The genes are TRBV2 and TRBJ1-1; perhaps TRBD1 as D (5 bases). Between the trimmed V and J ends, which lost 5 bases and 4 bases, there was a span of 20 bases. There are 16 residues in the CDR3. Germline CDR1 SNHLY, CDR2 FYNNEI. The CDR3 coding sequence is TGTGCCAGCAGTCCCTGGGGGGGGGACGGCCTCACTGAAGCTTTCTTT. Translated: CASSPWGGDGLTEAFF.

The chain uses TRBV5-1 and TRBJ2-1; 16 bases agree with TRBD2. V shed 4 bases and J 7 bases; nucleotides not matched to a gene: 8. In germline, CDR1 is SGHRS, CDR2 YFSETQ. The CDR3 is 17 residues long. DNA of the CDR3: TGCGCCAGCAGCAAGGGACTAGCGGGGGGGCTCGGGAATGAGCAGTTCTTC. Translation: CASSKGLAGGLGNEQFF.

The chain combines TRBV10-3 with TRBJ1-4; a weak D match, TRBD1 (6 bases). CDR1 and CDR2 from the germline V gene are ENHRY and SYGVKD. V lost 6 bases, J lost 5 bases, and 10 bases lay in between. This CDR3 spans 13 amino acids. This chain's CDR3 is CAIRNTGNEKLFF. Here the CDR3 DNA reads TGTGCCATCAGAAATACAGGGAATGAAAAACTGTTTTTT.

As concerns this clonotype: Since a far larger clone is one base different, this is likely a read error. The genes are TRBV11-3 and TRBJ2-7; D call uncertain. Between the trimmed V and J ends, which lost 1 base and 7 bases, there was a span of 17 bases. Germline V lookup: CDR1 SGHNT, CDR2 YENEEA. The CDR3 covers 15 residues. This chain's CDR3 is CASSLAYLSINEQYF. The DNA for the CDR3 is TGTGCCAGCAGCTTAGCATACCTATCGATCAATGAGCAGTACTTC.

This clonotype was recorded at least ten times. The rearrangement joins TRBV2 to TRBJ2-2; D gene ambiguous. Per germline, CDR1 SNHLY and CDR2 FYNNEI. There are 14 residues in the CDR3. Trimming stripped 8 bases from V and 3 bases from J, with 13 bases between. The CDR3, as DNA: TGTGCCAGCGGGTGGCCAGGCGACACCGGGGAGCTGTTTTTT. Translating gives CASGWPGDTGELFF. Drawing the rest from reference TRBV2 and TRBJ2-2, the complete variable domain is EPEVTQTPSHQVTQMGQEVILRCVPISNHLYFYWYRQILGQKVEFLVSFYNNEISEKSEIFDDQFSVERPDGSNFTLKIRSTKLEDSAMYFCASGWPGDTGELFFGEGSRLTVL.